The clone carrying this T cell receptor beta chain appeared a single time. Its specificity is not known. This sample is part of a study of cytomegalovirus exposure and HLA in healthy donors. Study outcomes and limitations: Later work found most CMV-associated TCR beta chains apparently HLA-restricted.

Primers for the PCR totalled 60 Vbeta and 13 Jbeta. Method: immunoSEQ multiplex PCR; TCRdb's copy keeps in-frame clones and lacks some. The sample yields about 120,000 clones, approximately 78% seen once. What was sequenced was PBMCs. The receptor was isolated from a woman aged 25 to 39 in good health and CMV-seropositive.

In DNA, the CDR3 is TGTGCCAGCAGCGACAAATCGAACACCGGGGAGCTGTTTTTT. This encodes CASSDKSNTGELFF. J is TRBJ2-2 and V is TRBV7-2, with unresolved D. This CDR3 region has 14 residues. Germline loops: CDR1 SGHTA, CDR2 FQGNSA. Trimming pared 5 bases from V and 0 bases from J, leaving 7 bases between.